The present T cell receptor beta chain was sequenced within a study of blood T cells in healthy people across ages. The germline CDR1 and CDR2 sequences are SEHNR and FQNEAQ (reference sequence). The CDR3 length is 12 residues. With regard to this clonotype: Its antigen is still unknown. With a much larger clone just one base away, this may be a read error.

A second PCR of about 7 to 11 cycles used a sample-barcoded 5' primer and a J-beta primer mix. TCRdb re-called the 5' RACE reads through MiXCR, storing one row per CDR3 protein. The sample includes around 500,000 distinct CDR3 sequences, about 45% of them seen just once. Study-wide findings and caveats: Older individuals had lower TCR beta diversity per million T cells (the decline was roughly linear).

The chain links TRBV7-9 to TRBJ2-7; D gene ambiguous. The specimen was blood. The origin of this receptor is a man older than 75 in good health. In DNA form, the CDR3 reads TGTGCCACCAGCGAGAAGGGCGGCGAGCAGTACTTC. It specifies CATSEKGGEQYF.